This T cell receptor beta chain comes out of a study of cytomegalovirus exposure and HLA in healthy donors. The CDR3 spans 16 residues. V lost 1 base and J lost 4; bases outside the gene matches: 7. Germline V gene lookup returns CDR1 SGHVS and CDR2 FNYEAQ. 13 Jbeta primers and 60 Vbeta primers were used for the PCR. Assay: immunoSEQ multiplex PCR; the TCRdb copy retains only in-frame clones and omits some. The data contain around 100,000 clones, around 60% of them singletons. This clonotype originated in a man aged 25-45 years in good health and CMV-seropositive. The rearrangement joins TRBV7-6 to TRBJ2-5; 9 bases map to TRBD2. Specimen: PBMCs. The chain's CDR3 is CASSLGVGGGAETQYF. Written as DNA, the CDR3 is TGTGCCAGCAGCTTAGGAGTGGGCGGGGGGGCAGAGACCCAGTACTTC.